Below, 17 T cell receptor beta chains from the same sample are listed, as sequenced in a study of identical twins. MiXCR was run by TCRdb on the 5' RACE reads, yielding one entry per CDR3 protein. In the table there are 1,800,000 or so distinct CDR3 sequences, 32% of which are singletons. Sequencing was done on a sample of cord blood. These TCRs come from a newborn girl in good health.

The V gene is TRBV4-2, the J gene TRBJ2-7; TRBD2 matches 7 bases. Trimming at V came to 1 base and at J to 2 bases, leaving 8 bases not matched to a gene. The CDR3 covers 16 residues. The germline V gene has CDR1 LGHNA and CDR2 YNFKEQ. CDR3 in DNA: TGTGCCAGCAGCCAAGTGAGTAGCGGGTGGGCCTACGAGCAGTACTTC. As protein: CASSQVSSGWAYEQYF.

The chain has TRBV20-1 and TRBJ1-6, with D uncertain. CDR1 and CDR2 (germline): DFQATT, SNEGSKA (reference sequence). V dropped 3 bases and J dropped 10 bases, with 13 bases sitting between them. The CDR3 loop spans 13 amino acids. The DNA of the CDR3 is TGCAGTGCTAGGGCCACCACCGGGTCACCCCTCCACTTT. Its translation is CSARATTGSPLHF.

The rearrangement links TRBV27 to TRBJ2-1; TRBD2 might be the D (6 bases). Germline V gene lookup returns CDR1 MNHEY and CDR2 SMNVEV (reference sequence). CDR3 length: 15 amino acids. Trimming took 4 bases from V and 2 from J, leaving 12 bases between them. The DNA of the CDR3 is TGTGCCAGCAGTTCATGGGGGGAAGCCTACAATGAGCAGTTCTTC. It yields the protein CASSSWGEAYNEQFF.

This clonotype has more than one count but fewer than ten. J is TRBJ2-7 and V is TRBV6-6; tentatively, D is TRBD2 (5 bases). V gave up 2 bases and J gave up 0 bases, with 14 bases separating them. CDR3 size: 16 residues. Germline V gene data show CDR1 as MNHNY and CDR2 as SVGAGI (reference sequence). The CDR3 reads CASSYEAGGNSYEQYF. DNA for the CDR3: TGTGCCAGCAGTTACGAAGCCGGAGGAAACTCCTACGAGCAGTACTTC.

The chain couples TRBV6-1 to TRBJ1-4, with a possible D match to TRBD1 (6 bases). V was cut by 4 bases and J by 5 bases, with 14 bases left in between. The germline gives CDR1 MNHNS, CDR2 SASEGT. The CDR3 consists of 15 residues. This CDR3 is CASSGLTGPNEKLFF. In DNA, the CDR3 is TGTGCCAGCAGTGGCCTTACAGGGCCGAATGAAAAACTGTTTTTT.

The CDR3 DNA reads as TGTGCCAGCAGCTTAGGGACAGGTACCTTCCAAGAGACCCAGTACTTC. This gives the protein CASSLGTGTFQETQYF. The chain couples TRBV7-6 to TRBJ2-5; 7 nucleotides match TRBD1. The CDR3 loop spans 16 amino acids. Per the germline V gene, CDR1 is SGHVS and CDR2 is FNYEAQ. The V and J ends lost 1 base and 1 base, in that order; junction bases with no gene match: 6.

Regarding this clonotype: One end of the junction fails to match germline, which may point to a read error. The V gene is TRBV6-6, the J gene TRBJ1-5, with a possible D match to TRBD1 (6 bases). CDR3 size: 15 residues. Germline CDR1 and CDR2: MNHNY and SVGAGI (reference sequence). The CDR3 region has the DNA TGTGCCGGCAGTTACCGGGGGGGGCCCAATCAGCCCCAGCATTTT. This translates into CAGSYRGGPNQPQHF.

This clonotype was seen once. This chain joins TRBV12-3 or TRBV12-4 and TRBJ2-7; the D is unclear. The CDR3 length is 12 residues. V was shortened by 3 bases and J by 9 bases, with 12 bases between the two germline ends. CDR3 in amino acids: CASSFLGPPQYF. CDR3 bases: TGTGCCAGCAGTTTCCTAGGGCCTCCGCAGTACTTC.

This clonotype showed up just a few times. V is TRBV12-3 or TRBV12-4 and J is TRBJ2-3; D possibly uses TRBD1 or TRBD2 (5 bases each). This CDR3 contains 13 residues. V lost 3 bases and J 6 bases, leaving 10 bases between the germline ends. CDR3 amino acids: CASSFMGVDTQYF. The CDR3 nucleotides read TGTGCCAGCAGTTTTATGGGGGTGGATACGCAGTATTTT.

The chain carries TRBV2 and TRBJ1-1; 8 bases are a match to TRBD1. The CDR3 is 13 amino acids. The V and J ends lost 6 bases and 5 bases, in that order; junction bases with no gene match: 5. Germline values: CDR1 SNHLY, CDR2 FYNNEI. The CDR3 region is CASSVRGQTEAFF. The CDR3 bases are TGTGCCAGCAGCGTCAGGGGGCAGACTGAAGCTTTCTTT.

This clonotype was observed at least ten times. V and J are TRBV9 and TRBJ2-7, with D perhaps matching TRBD2 (5 bases). CDR1 and CDR2 from the germline V gene are SGDLS and YYNGEE. The V gene lost 2 bases and the J gene lost 3 bases, with 15 bases spanning the gap. The CDR3 contains 15 residues. The CDR3 DNA is TGTGCCAGCAGCGTGGGAAACGGGGAGTACTACGAGCAGTACTTC. Protein sequence: CASSVGNGEYYEQYF.

Comments on this clonotype: A much more abundant neighbour one base away suggests this may be a read error. This rearrangement joins TRBV5-1 to TRBJ2-4; TRBD2 matches at 7 bases. Per germline, CDR1 SGHRS and CDR2 YFSETQ. This CDR3 has 14 amino acids. The CDR3 region is CAGSLGLSGHIQYF. The CDR3 DNA is TGCGCCGGCAGCTTGGGACTAAGCGGTCACATTCAGTACTTC.

The rearrangement uses TRBV18 and TRBJ2-3; TRBD2 matches 9 bases. The ends lost 3 bases at V and 5 bases at J; junction bases unmatched: 3. CDR1 and CDR2 (germline): KGHSH, LQKENI. This CDR3 contains 14 residues. CDR3 bases: TGTGCCAGCTCACCCTCACTAGCGGGAGATACGCAGTATTTT. It codes for CASSPSLAGDTQYF. Based on the CDR3 plus reference TRBV18 and TRBJ2-3, the full variable domain is NAGVMQNPRHLVRRRGQEARLRCSPMKGHSHVYWYRQLPEEGLKFMVYLQKENIIDESGMPKERFSAEFPKEGPSILRIQQVVRGDSAAYFCASSPSLAGDTQYFGPGTRLTVL.

This clonotype has just a few counts. V gene TRBV2 combines with J gene TRBJ2-7; tentatively, D is TRBD1 (5 bases). V was shortened by 7 bases and J by 0 bases, with 16 bases between the two germline ends. The CDR3 contains 15 residues. CDR1 and CDR2 from the germline V gene are SNHLY and FYNNEI. The CDR3 protein is CASTRSQGSSYEQYF. The CDR3 DNA is TGTGCCAGCACCAGATCCCAGGGAAGCTCCTACGAGCAGTACTTC. Variable domain in full (rest from reference TRBV2 and TRBJ2-7): EPEVTQTPSHQVTQMGQEVILRCVPISNHLYFYWYRQILGQKVEFLVSFYNNEISEKSEIFDDQFSVERPDGSNFTLKIRSTKLEDSAMYFCASTRSQGSSYEQYFGPGTRLTVT.

CDR3 nucleotides: TGTGCCAGCAGCACCAGGATCCCCTACGAGCAGTACTTC. Amino acids: CASSTRIPYEQYF. This chain connects TRBV7-8 to TRBJ2-7, with D unresolved. CDR3 size: 13 residues. CDR1 and CDR2 from the germline V gene are SGHVS and FQNEAQ. Trimming removed 5 bases at V and 2 bases at J, with 10 bases between.

This chain links TRBV6-1 with TRBJ1-2; D possibly corresponds to TRBD1 (5 bases). The V end lost 4 bases, the J end lost 4 bases, and 13 bases lay between the germline ends. The CDR3 sequence is 14 residues long. CDR1 and CDR2 (germline): MNHNS, SASEGT. CDR3 sequence reads: CASSVSTGAYGYTF. CDR3 coding DNA: TGTGCCAGCAGTGTCTCCACAGGTGCCTATGGCTACACCTTC.

The chain combines TRBV20-1 with TRBJ2-3; possible D gene TRBD2, 6 bases. The CDR3 has 15 residues. V was pared by 6 bases and J by 6 bases, with 22 bases between. Germline-derived CDR1 and CDR2 are DFQATT and SNEGSKA (reference sequence). The CDR3 loop reads CSATPGPQGGDTQYF. CDR3 DNA sequence: TGCAGTGCCACTCCGGGTCCCCAGGGAGGTGATACGCAGTATTTT.